The subject of this entry is one T cell receptor (beta chain). These data come from a study of blood T cell repertoires in COVID-19. The overall study: The United States, Italy and Spain were the sources of the acute and convalescent COVID-19 samples. T cells, B-cell-depleted T cells, or PBMCs supplied cDNA or gDNA.

Per the original methods: Amplification of reference gene primers was used by the study to estimate nucleated cell counts. Assay: immunoSEQ multiplex PCR; the TCRdb copy retains only in-frame clones and omits some. The DNA was the basis for D and trimming; V, J and clone size are from that table. Here the sample spans approximately 140,000 clones, about 82% being singletons. V shed 9 bases and J shed 4 bases, with 18 bases lying between them. The CDR3 consists of 14 residues. Germline CDR1 is LNHDA and CDR2 is SQIVND (reference sequence). Sequencing input: peripheral blood. V and J are TRBV19 and TRBJ1-2, with a tentative D call TRBD1 (6 bases). The source of this sequence is a middle-aged woman with active or convalescent COVID-19. Written as DNA, the CDR3 is TGTGCCAGCCTTCCGGGGCCGACAGGCTATGGCTACACCTTC. This encodes CASLPGPTGYGYTF. Supplemented by reference TRBV19 and TRBJ1-2, the full variable domain reads DGGITQSPKYLFRKEGQNVTLSCEQNLNHDAMYWYRQDPGQGLRLIYYSQIVNDFQKGDIAEGYSVSREKKESFPLTVTSAQKNPTAFYLCASLPGPTGYGYTFGSGTRLTVV.